The clone carrying this T cell receptor beta chain was recorded a few times. Its cognate antigen is unknown. Each CDR3 protein gets one entry after TCRdb re-called the reads with MiXCR. The sample includes about 140,000 distinct CDR3 sequences, roughly 6.5% of them seen just once. CDR3 length: 16 amino acids. Germline CDR1 reads DFQATT; CDR2 reads SNEGSKA (reference sequence). Between the trimmed V and J ends, which lost 3 bases and 1 base, there was a span of 18 bases. These data come from a study of T cell repertoires in cytomegalovirus infection. The wider study: Public TCR beta signatures provided an indication of both CMV infection and a matching HLA type. Study-level points and caveats: The ex vivo response showed dominance by HLA-C-restricted CMV-specific TCR beta clonotypes.

The TCR was taken from a human donor in good health (CMV status not recorded). Some clones in this sample may be carry-over from other donors' samples. The sequencing input was PBMCs. The V call is TRBV20-1, the J call TRBJ2-5; possibly TRBD2 for D (5 bases). CDR3 residues: CSARNLRGAGQETQYF. CDR3 DNA: TGCAGTGCTAGGAACCTCCGGGGTGCGGGCCAAGAGACCCAGTACTTC.